This T cell receptor (beta chain) was profiled in a study of shared clonotypes between healthy human individuals. Selected positively for CCR7 and CD45RO-negative, naive CD8 cells excluded terminally differentiated effector memory CD45RA+ cells. Generated by immunoSEQ multiplex PCR, the TCRdb table keeps only in-frame clones and is missing some. The repertoire consists of hundreds of thousands of clones, with 90% to 97% occurring once and the leading ten covering 0.095% to 0.13%. The CDR3 loop spans 13 amino acids. Germline V gene sequence: CDR1 MGHRA, CDR2 YSYEKL. The sequence came from a woman aged 30 to 39 in good health. V usage is TRBV4-1 and J usage is TRBJ2-5; D might be TRBD1 or TRBD2, each matching 6 bases. The J call is doubtful: the DNA matches TRBJ2-7 better. The sequencing input was naive CD8+ T cells sorted from blood. CDR3 sequence: CASSPRGRTEQYF. CDR3 DNA sequence: TGCGCCAGCAGTCCTAGGGGGAGGACCGAGCAGTACTTC.